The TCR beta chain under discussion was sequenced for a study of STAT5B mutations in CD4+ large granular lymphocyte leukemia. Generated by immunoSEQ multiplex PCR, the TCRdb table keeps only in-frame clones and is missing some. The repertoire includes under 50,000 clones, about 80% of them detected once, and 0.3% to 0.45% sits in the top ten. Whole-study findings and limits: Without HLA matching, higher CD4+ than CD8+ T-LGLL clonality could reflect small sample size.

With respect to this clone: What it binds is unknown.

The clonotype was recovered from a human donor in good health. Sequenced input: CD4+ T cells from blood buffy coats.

The CDR3 bases are TGTGCCAGCAGTCGATCCCCCTCCTACGAGCAGTACTTC. It yields the protein CASSRSPSYEQYF. The chain joins TRBV28 to TRBJ2-7, with no clear D. Germline V gene data show CDR1 as MDHEN and CDR2 as SYDVKM. CDR3 length: 13 amino acids. V lost 5 bases to trimming and J lost 0 bases, with 8 bases between them.